This TCR beta chain derives from a study of cytomegalovirus exposure and HLA in healthy donors. Primers: 60 Vbeta forward and 13 Jbeta reverse. Sequencing used immunoSEQ multiplex PCR; TCRdb keeps in-frame clones, though not all of them. The repertoire holds some 120,000 clones, with 70% to 85% as singletons. With regard to this clone: Its antigen is unidentified.

Study-level results: The study recorded more than 150 TCR beta chains that were cytomegalovirus-associated. Previous analysis showed most TCR beta V segments were productive about 90% or about 30% of the time.

V was trimmed by 4 bases and J by 2 bases, leaving 11 bases between them. Per germline, CDR1 SGHTS and CDR2 YDEGEE. The CDR3 is 14 residues long. The sequence derives from a man between 18 and 29 years old in good health and CMV-seronegative. The chain has TRBV5-8 and TRBJ2-3; possible D gene TRBD1, 6 bases. Sequenced sample: PBMCs. This chain's CDR3 is CASSRGQTTDTQYF. In nucleotides, the CDR3 is TGTGCCAGCAGCCGCGGACAGACCACAGATACGCAGTATTTT. Looking up the rest from reference TRBV5-8 and TRBJ2-3 gives the full variable domain: EAGVTQSPTHLIKTRGQQATLRCSPISGHTSVYWYQQALGLGLQFLLWYDEGEERNRGNFPPRFSGRQFPNYSSELNVNALELEDSALYLCASSRGQTTDTQYFGPGTRLTVL.